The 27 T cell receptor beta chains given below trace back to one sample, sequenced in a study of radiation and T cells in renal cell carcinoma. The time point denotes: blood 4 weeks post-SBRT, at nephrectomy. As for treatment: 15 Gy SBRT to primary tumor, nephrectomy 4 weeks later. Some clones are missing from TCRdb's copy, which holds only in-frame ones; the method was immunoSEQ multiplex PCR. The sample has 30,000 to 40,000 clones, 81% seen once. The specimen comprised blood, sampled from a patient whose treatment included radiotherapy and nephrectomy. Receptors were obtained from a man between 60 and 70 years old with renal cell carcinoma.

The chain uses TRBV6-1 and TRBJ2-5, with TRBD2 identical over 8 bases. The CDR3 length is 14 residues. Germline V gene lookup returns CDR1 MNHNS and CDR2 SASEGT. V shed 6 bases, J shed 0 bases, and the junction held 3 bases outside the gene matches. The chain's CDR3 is CASSGTRNQETQYF. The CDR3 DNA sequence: TGTGCCAGCAGCGGGACTAGAAACCAAGAGACCCAGTACTTC.

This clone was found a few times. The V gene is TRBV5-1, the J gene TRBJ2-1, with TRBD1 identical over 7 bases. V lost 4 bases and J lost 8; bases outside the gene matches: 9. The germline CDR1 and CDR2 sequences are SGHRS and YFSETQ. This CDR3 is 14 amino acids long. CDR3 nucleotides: TGCGCCAGCAGCCTAAGACAGGGTTTGGATGAGCAGTTCTTC. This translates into CASSLRQGLDEQFF.

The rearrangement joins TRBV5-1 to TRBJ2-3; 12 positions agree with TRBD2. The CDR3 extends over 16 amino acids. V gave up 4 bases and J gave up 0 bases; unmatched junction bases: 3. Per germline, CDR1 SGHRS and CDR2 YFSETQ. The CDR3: CASSVGLAGSTDTQYF. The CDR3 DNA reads TGCGCCAGCAGCGTGGGACTAGCGGGTAGCACAGATACGCAGTATTTT.

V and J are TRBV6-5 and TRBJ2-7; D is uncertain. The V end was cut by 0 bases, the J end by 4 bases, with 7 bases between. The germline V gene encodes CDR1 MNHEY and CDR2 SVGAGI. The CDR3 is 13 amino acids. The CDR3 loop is CASSYSVEYEQYF. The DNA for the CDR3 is TGTGCCAGCAGTTACTCTGTGGAATACGAGCAGTACTTC.

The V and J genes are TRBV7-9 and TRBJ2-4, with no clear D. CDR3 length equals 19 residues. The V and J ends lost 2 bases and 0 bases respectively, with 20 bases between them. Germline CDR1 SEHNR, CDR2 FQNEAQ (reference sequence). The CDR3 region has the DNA TGTGCCAGCAGCTTATCTTTTGGGCAGTATGGATTAGCCAAAAACATTCAGTACTTC. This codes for CASSLSFGQYGLAKNIQYF.

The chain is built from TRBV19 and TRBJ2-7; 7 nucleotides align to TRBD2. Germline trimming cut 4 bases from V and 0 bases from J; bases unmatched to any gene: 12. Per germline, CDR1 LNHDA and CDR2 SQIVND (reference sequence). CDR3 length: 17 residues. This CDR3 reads CASSTSAAGGSSYEQYF. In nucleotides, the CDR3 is TGTGCCAGTAGTACCTCGGCCGCGGGCGGGAGCTCCTACGAGCAGTACTTC.

Written as DNA, the CDR3 is TGTGCCAGCAGCAATGGACAGACCCCCACGAACTACACCTTC. The encoded protein is CASSNGQTPTNYTF. This chain uses TRBV27 with TRBJ1-2; D may be TRBD1 (6 bases). Germline-derived CDR1 and CDR2 are MNHEY and SMNVEV (reference sequence). The CDR3 has 14 amino acids. Trimming took 6 bases from V and 10 from J, leaving 21 bases between them.

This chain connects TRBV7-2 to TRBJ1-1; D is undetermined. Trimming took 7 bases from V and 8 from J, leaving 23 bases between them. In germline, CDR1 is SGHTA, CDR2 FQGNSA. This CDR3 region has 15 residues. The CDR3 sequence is CASTRTEQPTAEAFF. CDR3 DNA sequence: TGTGCCAGCACCAGGACGGAACAACCCACCGCAGAAGCTTTCTTT.

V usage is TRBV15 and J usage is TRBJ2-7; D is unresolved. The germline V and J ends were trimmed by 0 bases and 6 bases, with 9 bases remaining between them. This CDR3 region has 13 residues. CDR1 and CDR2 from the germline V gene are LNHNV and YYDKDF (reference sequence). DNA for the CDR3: TGTGCCACCAGCAGAGATGGGGTACGCGAGCAGTACTTC. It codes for CATSRDGVREQYF.

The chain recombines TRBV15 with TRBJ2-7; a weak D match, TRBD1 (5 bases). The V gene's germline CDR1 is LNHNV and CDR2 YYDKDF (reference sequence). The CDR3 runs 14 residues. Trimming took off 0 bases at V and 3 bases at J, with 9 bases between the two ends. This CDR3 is CATSREGVVYEQYF. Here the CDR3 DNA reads TGTGCCACCAGCAGAGAAGGGGTGGTCTACGAGCAGTACTTC.

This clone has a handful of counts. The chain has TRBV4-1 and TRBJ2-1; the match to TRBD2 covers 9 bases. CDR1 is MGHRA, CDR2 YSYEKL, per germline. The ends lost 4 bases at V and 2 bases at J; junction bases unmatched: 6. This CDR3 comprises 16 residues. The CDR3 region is CASSLPAGGAYNEQFF. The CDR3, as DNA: TGCGCCAGCAGCCTTCCTGCGGGAGGGGCCTACAATGAGCAGTTCTTC.

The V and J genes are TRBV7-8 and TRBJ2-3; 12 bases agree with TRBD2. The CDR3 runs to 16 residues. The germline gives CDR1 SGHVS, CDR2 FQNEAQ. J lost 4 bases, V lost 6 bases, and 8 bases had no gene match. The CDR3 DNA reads TGTGCCAGCAGTCTGACTAGCGGGAGTTGGTCAGATACGCAGTATTTT. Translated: CASSLTSGSWSDTQYF. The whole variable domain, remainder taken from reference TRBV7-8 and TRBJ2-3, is GAGVSQSPRYKVAKRGQDVALRCDPISGHVSLFWYQQALGQGPEFLTYFQNEAQLDKSGLPSDRFFAERPEGSVSTLKIQRTQQEDSAVYLCASSLTSGSWSDTQYFGPGTRLTVL.

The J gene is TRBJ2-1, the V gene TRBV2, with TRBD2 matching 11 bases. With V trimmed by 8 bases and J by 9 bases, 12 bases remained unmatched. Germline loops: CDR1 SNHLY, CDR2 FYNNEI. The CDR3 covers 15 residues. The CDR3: CASPRLAGSSVEQFF. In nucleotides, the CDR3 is TGTGCCAGCCCCAGACTAGCGGGGTCATCGGTTGAGCAGTTCTTC.

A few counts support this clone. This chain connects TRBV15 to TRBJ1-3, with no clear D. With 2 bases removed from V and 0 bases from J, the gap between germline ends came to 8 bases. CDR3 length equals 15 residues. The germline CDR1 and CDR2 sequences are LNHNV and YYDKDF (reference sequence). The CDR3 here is CATSRQDRSGNTIYF. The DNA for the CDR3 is TGTGCCACCAGCAGACAGGACCGCTCTGGAAACACCATATATTTT. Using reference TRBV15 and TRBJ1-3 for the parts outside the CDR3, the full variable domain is DAMVIQNPRYQVTQFGKPVTLSCSQTLNHNVMYWYQQKSSQAPKLLFHYYDKDFNNEADTPDNFQSRRPNTSFCFLDIRSPGLGDTAMYLCATSRQDRSGNTIYFGEGSWLTVV.

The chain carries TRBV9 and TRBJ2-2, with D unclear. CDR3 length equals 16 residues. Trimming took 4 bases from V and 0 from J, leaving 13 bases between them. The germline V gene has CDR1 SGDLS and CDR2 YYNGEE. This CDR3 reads CASSPPLGSNTGELFF. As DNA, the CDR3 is TGTGCCAGCAGCCCGCCGCTCGGGTCGAACACCGGGGAGCTGTTTTTT.

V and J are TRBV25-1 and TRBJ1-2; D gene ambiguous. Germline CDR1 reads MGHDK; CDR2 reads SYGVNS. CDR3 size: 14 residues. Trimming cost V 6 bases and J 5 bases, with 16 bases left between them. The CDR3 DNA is TGTGCCAGCAGATCCCATGCCGGCAGTTATGGCTACACCTTC. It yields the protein CASRSHAGSYGYTF.

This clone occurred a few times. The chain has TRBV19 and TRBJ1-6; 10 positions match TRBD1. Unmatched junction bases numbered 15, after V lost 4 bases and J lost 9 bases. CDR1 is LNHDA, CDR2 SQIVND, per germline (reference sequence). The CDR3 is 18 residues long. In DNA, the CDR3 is TGTGCCAGTAGTAGCTCCTCTCCGGGACAGGGGACCGGTTCACCCCTCCACTTT. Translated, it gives CASSSSSPGQGTGSPLHF. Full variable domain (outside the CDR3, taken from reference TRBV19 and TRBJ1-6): DGGITQSPKYLFRKEGQNVTLSCEQNLNHDAMYWYRQDPGQGLRLIYYSQIVNDFQKGDIAEGYSVSREKKESFPLTVTSAQKNPTAFYLCASSSSSPGQGTGSPLHFGNGTRLTVT.

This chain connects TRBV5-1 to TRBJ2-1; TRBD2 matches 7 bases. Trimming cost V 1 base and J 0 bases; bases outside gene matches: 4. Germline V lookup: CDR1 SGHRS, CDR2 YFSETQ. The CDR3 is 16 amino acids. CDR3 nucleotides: TGCGCCAGCAGCTTGAGCGGGGTGAGCTCCTACAATGAGCAGTTCTTC. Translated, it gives CASSLSGVSSYNEQFF.

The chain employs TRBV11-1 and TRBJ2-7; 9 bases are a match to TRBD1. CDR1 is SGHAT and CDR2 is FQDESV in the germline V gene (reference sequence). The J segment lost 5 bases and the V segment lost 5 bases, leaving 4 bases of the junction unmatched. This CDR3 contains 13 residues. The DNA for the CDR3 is TGTGCCAGCAGCAAGGACAGGGGAGACGAGCAGTACTTC. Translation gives CASSKDRGDEQYF. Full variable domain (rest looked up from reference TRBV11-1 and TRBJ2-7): EAEVAQSPRYKITEKSQAVAFWCDPISGHATLYWYRQILGQGPELLVQFQDESVVDDSQLPKDRFSAERLKGVDSTLKIQPAELGDSAMYLCASSKDRGDEQYFGPGTRLTVT.

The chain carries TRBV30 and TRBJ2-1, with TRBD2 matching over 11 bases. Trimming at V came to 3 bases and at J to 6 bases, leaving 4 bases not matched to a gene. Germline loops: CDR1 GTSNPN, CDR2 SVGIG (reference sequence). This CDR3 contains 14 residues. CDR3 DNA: TGTGCCTGGAGAGGACTAGCGGGCACCAATGAGCAGTTCTTC. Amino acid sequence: CAWRGLAGTNEQFF.

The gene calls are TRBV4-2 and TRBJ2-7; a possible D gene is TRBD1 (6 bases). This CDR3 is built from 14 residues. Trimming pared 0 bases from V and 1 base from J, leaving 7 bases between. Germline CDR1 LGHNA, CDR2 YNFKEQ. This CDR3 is CASSQDRGSYEQYF. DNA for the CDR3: TGTGCCAGCAGCCAAGACAGGGGTTCCTACGAGCAGTACTTC.

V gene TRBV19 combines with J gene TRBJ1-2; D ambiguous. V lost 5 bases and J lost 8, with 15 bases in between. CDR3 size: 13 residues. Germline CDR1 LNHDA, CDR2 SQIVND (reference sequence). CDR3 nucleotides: TGTGCCAGTAGTTTAATACTTTTAGAGGGCTACACCTTC. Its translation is CASSLILLEGYTF. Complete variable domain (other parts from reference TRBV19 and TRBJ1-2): DGGITQSPKYLFRKEGQNVTLSCEQNLNHDAMYWYRQDPGQGLRLIYYSQIVNDFQKGDIAEGYSVSREKKESFPLTVTSAQKNPTAFYLCASSLILLEGYTFGSGTRLTVV.

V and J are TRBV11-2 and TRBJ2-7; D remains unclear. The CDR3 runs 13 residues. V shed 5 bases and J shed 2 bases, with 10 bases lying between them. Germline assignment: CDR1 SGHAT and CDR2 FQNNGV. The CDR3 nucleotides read TGTGCCAGCAGCCCCCTCCCCACCTACGAGCAGTACTTC. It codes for CASSPLPTYEQYF.

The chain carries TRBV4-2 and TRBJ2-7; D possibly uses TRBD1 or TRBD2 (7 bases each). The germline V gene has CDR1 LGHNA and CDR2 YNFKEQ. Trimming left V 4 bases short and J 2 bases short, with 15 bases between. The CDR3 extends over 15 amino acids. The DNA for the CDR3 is TGTGCCAGCAGCCTGGGAAGCGGGACAGCCTACGAGCAGTACTTC. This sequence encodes CASSLGSGTAYEQYF.

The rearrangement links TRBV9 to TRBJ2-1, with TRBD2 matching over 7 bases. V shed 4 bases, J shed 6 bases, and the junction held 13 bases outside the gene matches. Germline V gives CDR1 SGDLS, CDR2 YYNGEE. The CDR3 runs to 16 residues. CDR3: CASSISGAGRANEQFF. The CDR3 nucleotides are TGTGCCAGCAGCATAAGTGGAGCGGGGAGAGCCAATGAGCAGTTCTTC.

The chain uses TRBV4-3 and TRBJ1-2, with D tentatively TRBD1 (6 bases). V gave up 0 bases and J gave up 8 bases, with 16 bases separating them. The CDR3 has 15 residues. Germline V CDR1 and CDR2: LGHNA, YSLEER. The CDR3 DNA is TGCGCCAGCAGCCAAGAGGTTGGGGGGCTCTGGGGCTACACCTTC. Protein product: CASSQEVGGLWGYTF.

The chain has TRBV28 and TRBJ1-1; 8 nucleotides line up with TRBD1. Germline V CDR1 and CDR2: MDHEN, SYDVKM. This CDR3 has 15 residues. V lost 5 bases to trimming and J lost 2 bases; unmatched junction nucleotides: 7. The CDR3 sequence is CASSPRRGRNTEAFF. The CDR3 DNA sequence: TGTGCCAGCAGTCCCCGCAGGGGGCGAAACACTGAAGCTTTCTTT.